A single T cell receptor (beta chain) is shown here with its context. These data originate in a study of monozygotic twins with inflammatory bowel disease. TCRdb re-called the 5' RACE reads, yielding one record per CDR3 amino acid sequence without DNA. The table counts fewer than 550,000 distinct CDR3 sequences; about 2.2% lies in the top ten. The CDR3 length is 14 residues. CDR1 is KGHSH and CDR2 is LQKENI in the germline V gene. The sequence was obtained from a human donor with ulcerative colitis or Crohn's disease, or a healthy co-twin of an affected twin (not recorded which). The chain is built from TRBV18 and TRBJ2-5; no DNA is available, so the TRBD1 call from TCRdb remains unchecked. The sample comprised blood. The CDR3 loop is CASSPPDREETQYF.